Following are 19 T cell receptor beta chains from one sample sequenced in a study of technical replicates of blood from a handful of donors. Data came from immunoSEQ multiplex PCR; TCRdb stores just in-frame clones and leaves some out. The sample lists some 87,000 clones; approximately 93% were seen once. The specimen sequenced was T cells isolated from PBMCs. The receptors originated from a human donor in good health.

V gene TRBV28 combines with J gene TRBJ2-1; 11 bases map to TRBD2. The CDR3 has 19 residues. The V gene's germline CDR1 is MDHEN and CDR2 SYDVKM. Trimming took 10 bases from V and 4 from J; bases not matched to a gene: 21. The CDR3: CATRSGTGLRLAGYNEQFF. Written as DNA, the CDR3 is TGTGCCACAAGGTCCGGGACAGGGTTACGACTAGCGGGATACAATGAGCAGTTCTTC.

The chain recombines TRBV5-6 with TRBJ1-1, with TRBD1 as a possible D gene (5 bases). Germline-derived CDR1 and CDR2 are SGHDT and YYEEEE. Trimming left V 3 bases short and J 5 bases short, with 11 bases between. The CDR3 loop spans 13 amino acids. CDR3 coding DNA: TGTGCCAGCAGCTCTAAAAGGGGAACTGAAGCTTTCTTT. Amino acids: CASSSKRGTEAFF.

CDR3 DNA: TGTGCCAGCAGCGCAACCGGGACAGGTCTGTCAGATACGCAGTATTTT. Protein product: CASSATGTGLSDTQYF. The chain recombines TRBV7-8 with TRBJ2-3, with 8 bases matching TRBD1. V lost 5 bases to trimming and J lost 4 bases; unmatched junction nucleotides: 11. Germline V gene sequence: CDR1 SGHVS, CDR2 FQNEAQ. The CDR3 is 16 amino acids. Using reference TRBV7-8 and TRBJ2-3 for the parts outside the CDR3, the full variable domain is GAGVSQSPRYKVAKRGQDVALRCDPISGHVSLFWYQQALGQGPEFLTYFQNEAQLDKSGLPSDRFFAERPEGSVSTLKIQRTQQEDSAVYLCASSATGTGLSDTQYFGPGTRLTVL.

CDR3: CASSLVDRLNTGELFF. The CDR3 nucleotides read TGTGCCAGCAGCTTGGTGGACAGGCTAAACACCGGGGAGCTGTTTTTT. The genes are TRBV5-6 and TRBJ2-2, with 7 nucleotides matching TRBD1. The CDR3 length is 16 residues. With 0 bases clipped from V and 2 bases from J, the junction kept 4 bases outside the gene matches. CDR1 and CDR2 (germline): SGHDT, YYEEEE.

V is TRBV4-3 and J is TRBJ1-1; unclear D gene. Trimming pared 3 bases from V and 0 bases from J, leaving 26 bases between. The length of the CDR3 is 20 residues. The germline V gene has CDR1 LGHNA and CDR2 YSLEER. The CDR3, as DNA: TGCGCCAGCAGCCACGGGTTACCTACAACTTCACCCCCGATGAACACTGAAGCTTTCTTT. This gives the protein CASSHGLPTTSPPMNTEAFF.

The rearrangement links TRBV4-3 to TRBJ1-2; possibly TRBD1 for D (5 bases). Looked up from germline, CDR1 is LGHNA and CDR2 is YSLEER. This CDR3 is built from 16 residues. Trimming shortened V by 2 bases and J by 8 bases, and 21 bases separated the two germline ends. CDR3 DNA sequence: TGCGCCAGCAGCCAATCGGGGGACCGGCTATCCAAAGGCTACACCTTC. Protein sequence: CASSQSGDRLSKGYTF.

V usage is TRBV2 and J usage is TRBJ1-2; maybe TRBD1 (5 bases). V lost 7 bases to trimming and J lost 2 bases, with 17 bases between them. Per the germline V gene, CDR1 is SNHLY and CDR2 is FYNNEI. This CDR3 contains 15 residues. CDR3 DNA: TGTGCCAGCACCGAGTGGAGGGGCCCCAACTATGGCTACACCTTC. This encodes CASTEWRGPNYGYTF.

The genes are TRBV6-5 and TRBJ2-1; TRBD1 matches at 7 bases. CDR3 size: 13 residues. Germline V gene lookup returns CDR1 MNHEY and CDR2 SVGAGI. The junction had 1 base not matched to a gene; V was cut back by 4 bases and J by 4 bases. CDR3 nucleotides: TGTGCCAGCAGTTTGGACAGGTACAATGAGCAGTTCTTC. It specifies CASSLDRYNEQFF.

The chain has TRBV4-3 and TRBJ2-7, with a weak D call TRBD1 (6 bases). Per germline, CDR1 LGHNA and CDR2 YSLEER. Trimming took off 0 bases at V and 5 bases at J, with 14 bases between the two ends. The CDR3 runs to 15 residues. DNA for the CDR3: TGCGCCAGCAGCCAAGACCAGGGGTCGAGGAACGAGCAGTACTTC. It codes for CASSQDQGSRNEQYF.

The chain employs TRBV2 and TRBJ2-7; TRBD1 matches at 10 bases. This CDR3 region has 17 residues. Looked up from germline, CDR1 is SNHLY and CDR2 is FYNNEI. J gave up 2 bases and V 2 bases, and 9 bases lay outside the gene matches. The CDR3 DNA reads TGTGCCAGCAGTGAACCGGGACAGGGGATCGGCGCCTACGAGCAGTACTTC. It translates to CASSEPGQGIGAYEQYF.

To note about this clone: The same CDR3 arises from other DNA sequences in this sample as well. V and J are TRBV5-1 and TRBJ1-4, with 10 bases lining up with TRBD1. Per the germline V gene, CDR1 is SGHRS and CDR2 is YFSETQ. The CDR3 is made up of 14 amino acids. The V segment lost 0 bases and the J segment 12 bases; nucleotides outside the gene matches: 5. The CDR3, as DNA: TGCGCCAGCAGCTTGGGACAGGGGGCGCAGGAACTGTTTTTT. Its translation is CASSLGQGAQELFF.

The chain joins TRBV9 to TRBJ2-3, with D perhaps matching TRBD1 (8 bases). CDR3 size: 17 residues. Germline CDR1 reads SGDLS; CDR2 reads YYNGEE. V gave up 4 bases and J gave up 3 bases, with 21 bases separating them. CDR3 in DNA: TGTGCCAGCAGCCCACAGGGGGGGGGAGGGTCGACAGATACGCAGTATTTT. Translated, it gives CASSPQGGGGSTDTQYF. The complete variable domain, with remaining parts taken from reference TRBV9 and TRBJ2-3, reads DSGVTQTPKHLITATGQRVTLRCSPRSGDLSVYWYQQSLDQGLQFLIQYYNGEERAKGNILERFSAQQFPDLHSELNLSSLELGDSALYFCASSPQGGGGSTDTQYFGPGTRLTVL.

The chain is built from TRBV5-4 and TRBJ1-1; D possibly corresponds to TRBD1 (6 bases). Trimming took 4 bases from V and 2 from J, leaving 15 bases between them. CDR3 length: 15 amino acids. Germline V gene sequence: CDR1 SGHNT, CDR2 YYREEE (reference sequence). The CDR3 DNA sequence: TGTGCCAGCAGCCCCAGGGGCAGCCTAAACACTGAAGCTTTCTTT. Residues: CASSPRGSLNTEAFF.

The chain employs TRBV15 and TRBJ2-1; 10 nucleotides agree with TRBD1. CDR3 length: 15 residues. After removal of 2 bases from V and 9 bases from J, the junction contained 7 bases not matched to a gene. The V gene's germline CDR1 is LNHNV and CDR2 YYDKDF (reference sequence). CDR3 in DNA: TGTGCCACCAGCAGACCCGGGACAGGGGATCGTGAGCAGTTCTTC. Residues: CATSRPGTGDREQFF.

The rearrangement joins TRBV5-6 to TRBJ1-2; the D gene is possibly TRBD1 (6 bases). Germline loops: CDR1 SGHDT, CDR2 YYEEEE. This CDR3 region has 13 residues. V lost 4 bases to trimming and J lost 6 bases, with 13 bases between them. The CDR3 DNA follows: TGTGCCAGCAGCATACTCAACAGGGATGGCTACACCTTC. Translating gives CASSILNRDGYTF.

CDR3 nucleotides: TGTGCCAGCAGTTTTTGGAACAGCCTTTACAATGAGCAGTTCTTC. It yields the protein CASSFWNSLYNEQFF. The rearrangement joins TRBV28 to TRBJ2-1; D gene ambiguous. V shed 3 bases and J shed 4 bases, with 13 bases lying between them. Germline values: CDR1 MDHEN, CDR2 SYDVKM. The CDR3 extends over 15 amino acids.

As DNA, the CDR3 is TGTGCCTGGAGCAGGAACACTGAAGCTTTCTTT. This codes for CAWSRNTEAFF. The genes are TRBV30 and TRBJ1-1; D gene ambiguous. Germline V lookup: CDR1 GTSNPN, CDR2 SVGIG (reference sequence). The V and J ends lost 3 bases and 1 base respectively, with 3 bases between them. CDR3 length: 11 amino acids.

The chain employs TRBV7-3 and TRBJ2-3; TRBD2 matches at 9 bases. Losses at the gene ends were 1 base for V and 2 bases for J; bases not matched to a gene: 1. CDR1 is SGHTA and CDR2 is FQGTGA in the germline V gene. The CDR3 extends over 15 amino acids. The CDR3 reads CASSLIAGVTDTQYF. The CDR3 DNA reads TGTGCCAGCAGCTTAATAGCGGGAGTCACAGATACGCAGTATTTT.

The table lists this clone with a count of one. CDR3 in amino acids: CASSLALAGVDEQFF. The CDR3 DNA reads TGTGCCAGCAGTTTAGCACTAGCGGGAGTCGATGAGCAGTTCTTC. V gene TRBV27 combines with J gene TRBJ2-1; TRBD2 agrees at 11 bases. Trimming cost V 2 bases and J 8 bases; bases outside gene matches: 5. Germline assignment: CDR1 MNHEY and CDR2 SMNVEV (reference sequence). There are 15 residues in the CDR3.